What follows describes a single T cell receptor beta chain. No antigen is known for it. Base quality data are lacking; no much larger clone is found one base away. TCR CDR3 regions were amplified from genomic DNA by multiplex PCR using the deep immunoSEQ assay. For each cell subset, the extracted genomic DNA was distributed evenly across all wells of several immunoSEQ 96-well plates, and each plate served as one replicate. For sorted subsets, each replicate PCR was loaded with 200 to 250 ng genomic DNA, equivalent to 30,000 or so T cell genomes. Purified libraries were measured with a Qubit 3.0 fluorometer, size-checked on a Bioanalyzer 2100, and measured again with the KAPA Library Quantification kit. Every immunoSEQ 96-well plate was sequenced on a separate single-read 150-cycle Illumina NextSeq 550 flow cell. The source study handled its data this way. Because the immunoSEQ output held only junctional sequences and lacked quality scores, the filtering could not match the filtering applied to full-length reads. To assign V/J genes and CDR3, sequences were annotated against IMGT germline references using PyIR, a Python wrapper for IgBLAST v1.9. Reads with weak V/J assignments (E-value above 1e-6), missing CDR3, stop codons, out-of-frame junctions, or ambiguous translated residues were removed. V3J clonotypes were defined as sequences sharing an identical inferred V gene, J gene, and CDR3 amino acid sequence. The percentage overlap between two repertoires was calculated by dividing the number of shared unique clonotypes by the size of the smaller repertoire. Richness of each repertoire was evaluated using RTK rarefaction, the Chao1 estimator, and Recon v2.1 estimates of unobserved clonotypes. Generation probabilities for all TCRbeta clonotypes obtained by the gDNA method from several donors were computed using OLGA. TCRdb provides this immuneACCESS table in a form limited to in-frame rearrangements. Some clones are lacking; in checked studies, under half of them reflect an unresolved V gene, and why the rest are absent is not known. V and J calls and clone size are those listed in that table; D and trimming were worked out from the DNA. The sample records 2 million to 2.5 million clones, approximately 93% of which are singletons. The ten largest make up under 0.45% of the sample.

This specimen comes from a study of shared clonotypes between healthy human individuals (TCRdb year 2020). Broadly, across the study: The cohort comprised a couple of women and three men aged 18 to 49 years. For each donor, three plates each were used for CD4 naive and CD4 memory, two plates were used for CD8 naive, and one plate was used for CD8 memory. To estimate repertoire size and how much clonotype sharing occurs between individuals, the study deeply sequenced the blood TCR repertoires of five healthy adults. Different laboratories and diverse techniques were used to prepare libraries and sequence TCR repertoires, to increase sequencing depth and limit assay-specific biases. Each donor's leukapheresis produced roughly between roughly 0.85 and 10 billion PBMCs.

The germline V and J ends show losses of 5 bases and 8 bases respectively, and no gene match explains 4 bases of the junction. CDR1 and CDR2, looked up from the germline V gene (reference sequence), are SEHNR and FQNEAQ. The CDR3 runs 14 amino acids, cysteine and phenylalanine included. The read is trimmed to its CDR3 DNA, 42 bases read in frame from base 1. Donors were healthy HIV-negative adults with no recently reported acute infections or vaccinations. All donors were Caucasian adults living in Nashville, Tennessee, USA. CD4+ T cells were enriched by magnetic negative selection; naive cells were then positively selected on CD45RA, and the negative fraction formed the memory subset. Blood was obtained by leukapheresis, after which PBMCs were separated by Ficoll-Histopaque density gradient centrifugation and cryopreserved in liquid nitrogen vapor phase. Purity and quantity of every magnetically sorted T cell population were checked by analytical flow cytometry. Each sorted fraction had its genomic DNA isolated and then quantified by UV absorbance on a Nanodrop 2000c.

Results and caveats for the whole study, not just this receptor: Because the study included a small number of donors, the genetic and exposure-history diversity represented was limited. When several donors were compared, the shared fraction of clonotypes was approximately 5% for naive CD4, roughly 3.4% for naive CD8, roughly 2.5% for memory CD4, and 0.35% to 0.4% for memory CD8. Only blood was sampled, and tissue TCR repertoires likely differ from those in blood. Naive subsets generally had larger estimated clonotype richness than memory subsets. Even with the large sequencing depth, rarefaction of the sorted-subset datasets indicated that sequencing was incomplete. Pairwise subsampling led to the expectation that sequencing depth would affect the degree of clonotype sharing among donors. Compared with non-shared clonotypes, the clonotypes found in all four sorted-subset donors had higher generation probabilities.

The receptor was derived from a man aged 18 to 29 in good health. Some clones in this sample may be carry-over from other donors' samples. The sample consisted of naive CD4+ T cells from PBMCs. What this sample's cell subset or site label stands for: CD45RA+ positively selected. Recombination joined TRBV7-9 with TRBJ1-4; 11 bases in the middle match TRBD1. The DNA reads TGTGCCAGCAGCCGGGACAGGGGGGAAGAAAAACTGTTTTTT. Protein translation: CASSRDRGEEKLFF. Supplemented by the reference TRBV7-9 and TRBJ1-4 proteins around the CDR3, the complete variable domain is DTGVSQNPRHKITKRGQNVTFRCDPISEHNRLYWYRQTLGQGPEFLTYFQNEAQLEKSRLLSDRFSAERPKGSFSTLEIQRTEQGDSAMYLCASSRDRGEEKLFFGSGTQLSVL.